The TCR beta chain under discussion was sequenced for a study of blood T cell repertoires in COVID-19. In the study overall: The study drew acute and convalescent COVID-19 samples from the United States, Italy and Spain. T cells, B-cell-depleted T cells, or PBMCs provided the cDNA or gDNA that served as material.

In the authors' workflow: The assay estimated nucleated cells by amplifying reference gene primers. The assay was immunoSEQ multiplex PCR, and TCRdb's table has in-frame clones only and misses some. D and trimming come from the DNA, and the V and J calls and clone size come from that table. Of 130,000 or so clones in the sample, roughly 84% were seen once. During active infection, Seattle patients enrolled and were then monitored through disease. The CDR3 runs to 14 residues. The V gene lost 5 bases and the J gene lost 1 base, with 11 bases spanning the gap. In germline, CDR1 is MNHEY, CDR2 SVGAGI. Source material: peripheral blood. The TCR sequence derives from a man aged 25 to 45 with COVID-19, enrolled during active disease. J is TRBJ1-1 and V is TRBV6-5; TRBD1 might be the D (6 bases). CDR3 sequence reads: CASSPGQTNTEAFF. The CDR3 DNA reads as TGTGCCAGCAGTCCAGGACAGACGAACACTGAAGCTTTCTTT.